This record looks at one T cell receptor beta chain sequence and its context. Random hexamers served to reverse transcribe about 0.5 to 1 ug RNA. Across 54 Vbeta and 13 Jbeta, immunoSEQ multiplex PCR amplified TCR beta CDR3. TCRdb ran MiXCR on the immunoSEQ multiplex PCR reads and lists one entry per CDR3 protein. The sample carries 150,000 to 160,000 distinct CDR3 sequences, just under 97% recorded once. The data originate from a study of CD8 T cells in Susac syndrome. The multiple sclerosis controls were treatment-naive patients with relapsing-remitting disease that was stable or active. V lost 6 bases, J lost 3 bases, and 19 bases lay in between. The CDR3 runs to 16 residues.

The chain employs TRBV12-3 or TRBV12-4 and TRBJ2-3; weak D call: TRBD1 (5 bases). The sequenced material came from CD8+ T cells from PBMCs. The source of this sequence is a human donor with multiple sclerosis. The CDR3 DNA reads TGTGCCAGCAGAGCCCCTTCAAGGGGTAGGACAGATACGCAGTATTTT. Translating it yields CASRAPSRGRTDTQYF.